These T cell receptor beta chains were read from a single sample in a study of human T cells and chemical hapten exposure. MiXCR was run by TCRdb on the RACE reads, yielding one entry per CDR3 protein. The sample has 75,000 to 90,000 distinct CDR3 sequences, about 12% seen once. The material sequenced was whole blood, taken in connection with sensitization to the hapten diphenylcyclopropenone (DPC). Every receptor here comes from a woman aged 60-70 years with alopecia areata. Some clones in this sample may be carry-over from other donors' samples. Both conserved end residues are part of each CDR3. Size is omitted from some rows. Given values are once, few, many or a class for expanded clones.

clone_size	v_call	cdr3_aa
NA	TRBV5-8	CASSSWGGTQYF
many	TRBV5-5	CASSPTVTYEQYF
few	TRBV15	CATSREVASYEQYF
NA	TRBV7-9	CASSLRGNVGEKLFF
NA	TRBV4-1	CASSQDQGRAGDGYTF
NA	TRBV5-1	CASSLTTGTASYNEQFF
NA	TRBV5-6	CASSFGVSGPQHF
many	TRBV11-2	CASSELSGMNTGELFF
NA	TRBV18	CASSPDIYTDTQYF
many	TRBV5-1	CASSSSGISYEQYF
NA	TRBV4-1	CASSQVPHSDSFIYNEQFF
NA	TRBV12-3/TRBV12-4	CASSRAGWLNQPQHF
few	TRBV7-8	CASSLTNDYNEQFF
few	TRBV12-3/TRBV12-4	CASSPDRAAGYTF
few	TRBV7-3	CASSEQPQNTEAFF
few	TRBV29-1	CSGGGQPEAFF
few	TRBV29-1	CSATDNYEQYF
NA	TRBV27	CASSRPPDRGREANVLTF
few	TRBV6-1	CASSESRDSTDTQYF
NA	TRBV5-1	CASSLEGPHNSPLHF
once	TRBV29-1	CSVAGTQETQYF
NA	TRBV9	CASRVPPPGPRRGEQYF
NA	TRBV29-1	CSAQASGTGANVLTF
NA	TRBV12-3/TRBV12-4	CASSGLATDTQYF
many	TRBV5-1	CASSFLWGQQNSPLHF
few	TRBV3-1	CASSSRTSNYGYTF
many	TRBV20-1	CSAKEDRAREKLFF
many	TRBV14	CASSQSADSNTDTQYF
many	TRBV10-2	CASRRGPHTGTDTQYF
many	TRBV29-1	CSVRDKNYNEQFF
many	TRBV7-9	CASRDGASDIVEKLFF
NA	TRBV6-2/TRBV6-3	CASSSARRGRTNYGYTF
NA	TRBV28	CASSSPAARGEAFF
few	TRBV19	CAGRGAGEKLFF
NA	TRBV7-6	CASSLAGDSYNELFF
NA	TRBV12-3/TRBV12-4	CASSLWQGYGYTF
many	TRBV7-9	CASSQGEAFF
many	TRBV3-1	CASSLTRGITDTQYF
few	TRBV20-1	CSVSGGSSTDTQYF
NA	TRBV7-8	CASRRGGSYNSPPHF
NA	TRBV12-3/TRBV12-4	CATRGVGRSDTQYF
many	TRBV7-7	CASSLGSGAYEQYF
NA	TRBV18	CASSPQLVRYRTRRQGSQPQHF
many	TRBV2	CAPGGGAGNTIYF
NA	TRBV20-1	CSAIVSRGNQPQHF